The source of this TCR beta chain is a study of CD8 T cells in Susac syndrome. V lost 11 bases, J lost 4 bases, and 21 bases lay in between. The germline V gene has CDR1 LGHNA and CDR2 YNFKEQ. CDR3 length: 15 residues. Reverse transcription of about 0.5 to 1 ug RNA used random hexamers. One entry per CDR3 protein results from TCRdb running MiXCR on the immunoSEQ multiplex PCR reads. The sample yields 85,000 to 130,000 distinct CDR3 sequences, approximately 94% seen once. The sequencing sample was made of CD8+ T cells from PBMCs. This rearrangement joins TRBV4-2 to TRBJ2-1; perhaps TRBD1 as D (6 bases). The sequence came from a human donor with Susac syndrome. The chain's CDR3 is CASTRGQGRYNEQFF. CDR3 nucleotides: TGTGCCTCCACCAGGGGCCAAGGACGGTACAATGAGCAGTTCTTC.